A selection of T cell receptor beta chains follows, all from one sample in a study of blood T cell repertoires in COVID-19. Sequencing was performed with immunoSEQ multiplex PCR; in TCRdb, only in-frame clones are kept and a portion is missing. The repertoire has around 120,000 clones, over 85% of them found once; the top ten carry roughly 4.5%. The source material was peripheral blood. Source of these receptors: a man aged 55 to 70 with COVID-19, enrolled during active disease. Each CDR3 is given with its conserved first and last residue.

v_call | cdr3_aa
TRBV5-1 | CASNQTVYEKLFF
TRBV9 | CASSVLVSSNEQFF
TRBV3-1/TRBV3-2 | CASSQQGALFGYTF
TRBV21-1 | CASSKRRLLRGLAGPRAQFF
TRBV5-1 | CASSSDLSTDTQYF
TRBV9 | CASSATSTVDLEETQYF
TRBV9 | CASSVAQGGNTIYF
TRBV10-1 | CASSARGYEQYF
TRBV20-1 | CSALVVYEQYF
TRBV27 | CASSLSGLVYQPQHF
TRBV4-1 | CASSQRGAATSTDTQYF
TRBV30 | CAWTSGTVDYGYTF
TRBV2 | CASMEAPGTGELFF
TRBV6-4 | CASSFPGREGQPQHF
TRBV28 | CASSDSGERLEQYF
TRBV6-5 | CASMRGPMNTEAFF
TRBV19 | CASSLRDGRNTEAFF
TRBV6-1 | CASSGTSGRAHSYEQYF
TRBV7-2 | CASSLVQGAQRETQYF
TRBV6-5 | CASTRTASGNTIYF
TRBV2 | CASAPGQANEKLFF
TRBV19 | CASSGPGKEKLFF
TRBV4-3 | CASSQSDREVGGYTF
TRBV30 | CAWIGPLEETQYF
TRBV10-3 | CAISDTSRGNRAFF
TRBV24-1 | CATSDFIAGRGETQYF
TRBV2 | CASGLGNTEAFF
TRBV30 | CAWNQGRRGYTF
TRBV30 | CAWRMASSYNEQFF
TRBV24-1 | CATRGADTEAFF
TRBV5-4 | CASSFPGWDRSYEQYF
TRBV7-9 | CASSLAGQGSNTGELFF
TRBV12-3/TRBV12-4 | CASSLRGAETQYF
TRBV9 | CASSVGIQETQYF